These 24 T cell receptor beta chains originate from one sample sequenced in a study of CD8+CD57+ T cells in acquired aplastic anemia. Patients sequenced had flow cytometry evidence of CD8+CD57+ cell expansion. Genomic DNA was employed as the template in profiling TCR beta VDJ and CDR3. TCRdb called the reads again in MiXCR, with one record for every CDR3 protein. The repertoire holds about 180,000 distinct CDR3 sequences, with approximately 48% as singletons. Source material: sorted CD4+, CD8+, or CD8+CD57+ T cells (not recorded which) from PBMCs. These receptors originate from a human donor with aplastic anemia.

The V call is TRBV29-1, the J call TRBJ2-3; 14 nucleotides agree with TRBD2. The CDR3 consists of 15 residues. The V and J ends lost 4 bases and 6 bases, in that order; junction bases with no gene match: 6. Germline V gene data show CDR1 as SQVTM and CDR2 as ANQGSEA. The CDR3 coding sequence is TGCAGCGTTGGACTAGCGGGGGGGCTTTATGATACGCAGTATTTT. Protein sequence: CSVGLAGGLYDTQYF.

V gene TRBV7-8 combines with J gene TRBJ1-5, with D unresolved. The ends were cut back, 0 bases at V and 3 bases at J, with 3 bases in the middle. Germline CDR1 is SGHVS and CDR2 is FQNEAQ. The CDR3 runs to 13 residues. The CDR3 DNA follows: TGTGCCAGCAGCTTAGCTCCCAATCAGCCCCAGCATTTT. Translating it yields CASSLAPNQPQHF.

This sequence joins TRBV2 and TRBJ1-3; tentatively, D is TRBD1 (5 bases). In germline, CDR1 is SNHLY, CDR2 FYNNEI. The CDR3 spans 15 residues. Trimming stripped 3 bases from V and 2 bases from J, with 11 bases between. CDR3 bases: TGTGCCAGCAGTGATAGCGGGGCCACTGGAAACACCATATATTTT. Translating gives CASSDSGATGNTIYF. Using reference TRBV2 and TRBJ1-3 for the parts outside the CDR3, the full variable domain is EPEVTQTPSHQVTQMGQEVILRCVPISNHLYFYWYRQILGQKVEFLVSFYNNEISEKSEIFDDQFSVERPDGSNFTLKIRSTKLEDSAMYFCASSDSGATGNTIYFGEGSWLTVV.

The rearrangement joins TRBV15 to TRBJ2-1; 11 positions agree with TRBD2. The germline V gene encodes CDR1 LNHNV and CDR2 YYDKDF (reference sequence). Trimming took 4 bases from V and 4 from J; bases not matched to a gene: 9. This CDR3 has 17 amino acids. The CDR3 DNA reads as TGTGCCACCAGCACAAATCTAGCGGGAGGCGGGTACAATGAGCAGTTCTTC. It encodes CATSTNLAGGGYNEQFF.

This clonotype was counted many times. The rearrangement joins TRBV20-1 to TRBJ1-5; TRBD1 is a possible D gene (5 bases). This CDR3 is built from 13 residues. The germline CDR1 and CDR2 sequences are DFQATT and SNEGSKA (reference sequence). Trimming cost V 3 bases and J 7 bases, with 13 bases left between them. The CDR3 loop reads CSASLGVEQPQHF. In DNA form, the CDR3 reads TGCAGTGCTAGTTTAGGGGTCGAACAGCCCCAGCATTTT.

CDR3 loop: CASSDRGPEQYF. DNA for the CDR3: TGTGCCAGCAGTGACAGAGGTCCCGAGCAGTACTTC. The V gene is TRBV6-1, the J gene TRBJ2-7; no firm D call. CDR1 is MNHNS, CDR2 SASEGT, per germline. V lost 3 bases and J 6 bases, leaving 9 bases between the germline ends. The CDR3 is 12 amino acids.

In nucleotides, the CDR3 is TGTGCCAGCAGTTTCGAGGAAAATTCACCCCTCCACTTT. It translates to CASSFEENSPLHF. V gene TRBV7-3 combines with J gene TRBJ1-6; D is ambiguous. V lost 6 bases, J lost 7 bases, and 10 bases lay in between. The CDR3 is 13 residues long. CDR1 is SGHTA and CDR2 is FQGTGA in the germline V gene.

CDR3 nucleotides: TGTGCCATCAGAGGAGATGGGACAGCTAATTCACCCCTCCACTTT. Its translation is CAIRGDGTANSPLHF. This sequence joins TRBV10-3 and TRBJ1-6; 7 bases are a match to TRBD1. The V and J ends lost 6 bases and 6 bases, in that order; junction bases with no gene match: 8. Germline lookup yields CDR1 ENHRY and CDR2 SYGVKD. This CDR3 is 15 amino acids long.

This clonotype has at least ten counts. The junction and the germline gene differ at one end; a read error may be behind it. The rearrangement joins TRBV2 to TRBJ2-4; 13 bases align to TRBD2. Germline loops: CDR1 SNHLY, CDR2 FYNNEI. The CDR3 extends over 15 amino acids. The CDR3 is CASNELAGGRAIQYF. The CDR3 DNA reads as TGTGCCAGCAATGAACTAGCGGGGGGGCGAGCCATTCAGTACTTC.

The sample holds a few counts of this clonotype. This sequence joins TRBV3-1 and TRBJ2-3; D is unclear. This CDR3 contains 14 residues. Germline CDR1 is LGHDT and CDR2 is YNNKEL (reference sequence). Trimming pared 1 base from V and 0 bases from J, leaving 5 bases between. The CDR3, as DNA: TGTGCCAGCAGCCAAGCATATAGCACAGATACGCAGTATTTT. This sequence encodes CASSQAYSTDTQYF.

This clonotype was observed many times. The CDR3 DNA sequence: TGTGCCAGCAGTGGCCCCGCTGGTGAGCAGTACTTC. Residues: CASSGPAGEQYF. The V call is TRBV6-4, the J call TRBJ2-7; no clear D. Trimming removed 4 bases at V and 7 bases at J, with 11 bases between. CDR1 is MRHNA, CDR2 SNTAGT, per germline. The CDR3 runs 12 residues.

Only a few counts were recorded for this clonotype. CDR3 sequence reads: CSVPRDSLYGYTF. The CDR3 nucleotides are TGCAGCGTCCCCCGGGACAGCCTCTATGGCTACACCTTC. This sequence joins TRBV29-1 and TRBJ1-2, with 7 bases matching TRBD1. The CDR3 spans 13 residues. V was clipped by 6 bases and J by 4 bases; unmatched bases: 8. The germline V gene has CDR1 SQVTM and CDR2 ANQGSEA.

The table lists this clonotype with many counts. V and J are TRBV5-1 and TRBJ2-2; D remains unclear. Per the germline V gene, CDR1 is SGHRS and CDR2 is YFSETQ. V lost 4 bases and J lost 4, with 5 bases in between. The CDR3 is made up of 12 amino acids. The CDR3 here is CASSPGTGELFF. The DNA of the CDR3 is TGCGCCAGCAGCCCCGGCACCGGGGAGCTGTTTTTT.

This clonotype has just a few counts. The rearrangement joins TRBV27 to TRBJ2-3; no clear D. The V and J ends lost 4 bases and 6 bases respectively, with 11 bases between them. The CDR3 length is 13 residues. In germline, CDR1 is MNHEY, CDR2 SMNVEV (reference sequence). The CDR3 coding sequence is TGTGCCAGCAGTTGGGTAGCTTTGGATACGCAGTATTTT. This encodes CASSWVALDTQYF.

V and J are TRBV27 and TRBJ2-6; 7 bases line up with TRBD1. The CDR3 is 17 residues long. The V and J ends lost 6 bases and 2 bases, in that order; junction bases with no gene match: 10. Germline values: CDR1 MNHEY, CDR2 SMNVEV (reference sequence). As DNA, the CDR3 is TGTGCCAGCAGGCCGGACAGGAGTTTGACTGGGGCCAACGTCCTGACTTTC. Amino acid sequence: CASRPDRSLTGANVLTF.

This rearrangement joins TRBV11-2 to TRBJ2-1; D remains ambiguous. The germline gives CDR1 SGHAT, CDR2 FQNNGV. The CDR3 runs 14 residues. V lost 4 bases to trimming and J lost 3 bases, with 10 bases between them. The CDR3 spells CASSCSGIYNEQFF. The CDR3 region has the DNA TGTGCCAGCAGCTGCAGTGGAATCTACAATGAGCAGTTCTTC.

This clonotype was counted ten times or more. This chain connects TRBV12-3 or TRBV12-4 to TRBJ1-6; D is possibly TRBD1 (6 bases). This CDR3 comprises 16 residues. Trimming took 5 bases from V and 0 from J, leaving 11 bases between them. The CDR3 sequence: CASSPDRFSYNSPLHF. The CDR3 bases are TGTGCCAGCAGTCCTGACAGGTTCTCCTATAATTCACCCCTCCACTTT.

The chain is built from TRBV6-1 and TRBJ2-3; TRBD2 matches at 12 bases. CDR1 is MNHNS, CDR2 SASEGT, per germline. V shed 7 bases and J 11 bases; nucleotides not matched to a gene: 10. The CDR3 covers 14 residues. The CDR3, as DNA: TGTGCCAGCAACGGACTAGCGGGGAGTGAGAAGCAGTATTTT. This encodes CASNGLAGSEKQYF.

This clonotype was counted only a few times. The V call is TRBV10-3, the J call TRBJ2-7; no clear D gene. The CDR3 runs 14 residues. Germline V gene data show CDR1 as ENHRY and CDR2 as SYGVKD. The V gene lost 4 bases and the J gene lost 2 bases, with 12 bases spanning the gap. CDR3 nucleotide sequence: TGTGCCATCAGTGGAGGCAGGATAACCTACGAGCAGTACTTC. Translation gives CAISGGRITYEQYF.

The chain carries TRBV7-2 and TRBJ1-1; D call uncertain. The V end was cut by 5 bases, the J end by 7 bases, with 11 bases between. CDR1 and CDR2 (germline): SGHTA, FQGNSA. The CDR3 is 12 residues long. The CDR3 loop is CASSHGRSEAFF. CDR3 in DNA: TGTGCCAGCAGCCATGGACGTAGTGAAGCTTTCTTT.

The chain combines TRBV29-1 with TRBJ2-5; TRBD2 agrees at 11 bases. The germline V gene encodes CDR1 SQVTM and CDR2 ANQGSEA. The V segment lost 4 bases and the J segment 5 bases; nucleotides outside the gene matches: 9. This CDR3 is 15 amino acids long. CDR3 sequence: CSVGGSGRARETQYF. The CDR3 DNA sequence: TGCAGCGTTGGCGGTAGCGGGAGGGCCAGGGAGACCCAGTACTTC.

The CDR3 protein is CASSLEAPYNEQFF. CDR3 sequence (DNA): TGCGCCAGCAGCTTGGAGGCCCCCTACAATGAGCAGTTCTTC. The chain links TRBV5-1 to TRBJ2-1; D is unclear. The V end lost 0 bases, the J end lost 2 bases, and 6 bases lay between the germline ends. CDR3 length equals 14 residues. Per germline, CDR1 SGHRS and CDR2 YFSETQ.

This clonotype appeared many times. The rearrangement uses TRBV12-3 or TRBV12-4 and TRBJ1-2, with D possibly matching TRBD1 (5 bases). The CDR3 totals 14 residues. The ends were cut back, 1 base at V and 3 bases at J, with 9 bases in the middle. The CDR3 DNA sequence: TGTGCCAGCAGTTTAGGGGACGGATACTATGGCTACACCTTC. This encodes CASSLGDGYYGYTF.

J is TRBJ2-7 and V is TRBV29-1, with 8 bases aligning to TRBD1. V shed 6 bases and J 8 bases; nucleotides not matched to a gene: 12. The CDR3 has 13 residues. The germline CDR1 and CDR2 sequences are SQVTM and ANQGSEA. CDR3 residues: CSVDPGQVLKQYF. CDR3 DNA sequence: TGCAGCGTCGACCCGGGACAGGTTCTGAAGCAGTACTTC.